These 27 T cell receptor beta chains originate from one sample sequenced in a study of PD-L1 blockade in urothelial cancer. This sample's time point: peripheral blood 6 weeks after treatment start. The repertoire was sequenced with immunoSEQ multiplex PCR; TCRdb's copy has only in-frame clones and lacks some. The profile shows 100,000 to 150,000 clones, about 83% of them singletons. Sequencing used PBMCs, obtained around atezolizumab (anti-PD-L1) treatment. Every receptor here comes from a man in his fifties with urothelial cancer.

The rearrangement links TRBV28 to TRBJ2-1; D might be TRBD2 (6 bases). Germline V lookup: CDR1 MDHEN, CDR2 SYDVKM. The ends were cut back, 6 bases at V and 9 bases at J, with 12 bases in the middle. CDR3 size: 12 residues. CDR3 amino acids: CASSRSGGEQFF. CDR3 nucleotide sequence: TGTGCCAGCAGCCGTAGCGGTGGTGAGCAGTTCTTC.

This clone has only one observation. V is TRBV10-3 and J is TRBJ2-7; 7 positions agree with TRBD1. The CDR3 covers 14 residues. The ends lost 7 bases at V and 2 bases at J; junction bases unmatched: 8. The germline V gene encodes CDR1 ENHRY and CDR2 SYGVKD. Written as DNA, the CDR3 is TGTGCCATCACCCCCGAGACAGGGACCTACGAGCAGTACTTC. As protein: CAITPETGTYEQYF.

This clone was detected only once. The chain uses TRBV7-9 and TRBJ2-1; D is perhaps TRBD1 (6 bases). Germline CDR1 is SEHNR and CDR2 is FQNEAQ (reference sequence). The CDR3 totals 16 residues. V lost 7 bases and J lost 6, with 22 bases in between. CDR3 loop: CASTLIPDRSRNEQFF. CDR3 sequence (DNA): TGTGCCAGCACCCTAATCCCCGACAGGTCCCGCAATGAGCAGTTCTTC. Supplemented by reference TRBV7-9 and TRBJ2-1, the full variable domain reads DTGVSQNPRHKITKRGQNVTFRCDPISEHNRLYWYRQTLGQGPEFLTYFQNEAQLEKSRLLSDRFSAERPKGSFSTLEIQRTEQGDSAMYLCASTLIPDRSRNEQFFGPGTRLTVL.

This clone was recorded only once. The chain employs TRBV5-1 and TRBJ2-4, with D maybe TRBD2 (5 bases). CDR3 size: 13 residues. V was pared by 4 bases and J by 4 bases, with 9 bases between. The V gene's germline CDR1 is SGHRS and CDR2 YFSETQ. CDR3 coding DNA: TGCGCCAGCAGCGAGGGCGGTAAAAACATTCAGTACTTC. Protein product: CASSEGGKNIQYF.

The DNA of the CDR3 is TGTGCCAGCAGAACCCCCGCGTCAGGCGCTGAAGCTTTCTTT. Its translation: CASRTPASGAEAFF. The V and J genes are TRBV28 and TRBJ1-1, with unresolved D. V lost 6 bases and J lost 6, with 17 bases in between. The CDR3 is made up of 14 amino acids. Germline-derived CDR1 and CDR2 are MDHEN and SYDVKM.

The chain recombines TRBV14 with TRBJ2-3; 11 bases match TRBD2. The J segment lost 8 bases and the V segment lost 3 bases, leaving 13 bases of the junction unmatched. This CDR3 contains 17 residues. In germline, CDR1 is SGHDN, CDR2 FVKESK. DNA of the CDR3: TGTGCCAGCAGCCATTCCCCCTTTAGCGGGAGGGCCGGTACGCAGTATTTT. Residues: CASSHSPFSGRAGTQYF. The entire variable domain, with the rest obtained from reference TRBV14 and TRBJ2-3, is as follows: EAGVTQFPSHSVIEKGQTVTLRCDPISGHDNLYWYRRVMGKEIKFLLHFVKESKQDESGMPNNRFLAERTGGTYSTLKVQPAELEDSGVYFCASSHSPFSGRAGTQYFGPGTRLTVL.

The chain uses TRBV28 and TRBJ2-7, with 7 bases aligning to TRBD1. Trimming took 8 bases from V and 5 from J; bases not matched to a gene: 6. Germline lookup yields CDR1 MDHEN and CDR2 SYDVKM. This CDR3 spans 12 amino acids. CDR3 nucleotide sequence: TGTGCCAGCGGAGGACAGGTTAACGAGCAGTACTTC. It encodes CASGGQVNEQYF.

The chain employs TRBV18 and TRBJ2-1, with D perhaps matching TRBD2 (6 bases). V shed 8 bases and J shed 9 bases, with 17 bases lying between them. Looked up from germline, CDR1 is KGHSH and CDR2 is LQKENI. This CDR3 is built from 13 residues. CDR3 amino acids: CASQPGAGGEQFF. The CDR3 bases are TGTGCCAGCCAACCCGGAGCGGGCGGTGAGCAGTTCTTC. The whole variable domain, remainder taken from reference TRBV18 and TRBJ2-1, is NAGVMQNPRHLVRRRGQEARLRCSPMKGHSHVYWYRQLPEEGLKFMVYLQKENIIDESGMPKERFSAEFPKEGPSILRIQQVVRGDSAAYFCASQPGAGGEQFFGPGTRLTVL.

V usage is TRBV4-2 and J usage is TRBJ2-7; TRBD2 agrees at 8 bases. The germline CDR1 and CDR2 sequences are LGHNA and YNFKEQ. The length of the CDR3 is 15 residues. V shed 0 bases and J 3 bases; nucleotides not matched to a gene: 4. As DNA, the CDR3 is TGTGCCAGCAGCCAAGAAGGCGGGAGGATCTACGAGCAGTACTTC. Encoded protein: CASSQEGGRIYEQYF.

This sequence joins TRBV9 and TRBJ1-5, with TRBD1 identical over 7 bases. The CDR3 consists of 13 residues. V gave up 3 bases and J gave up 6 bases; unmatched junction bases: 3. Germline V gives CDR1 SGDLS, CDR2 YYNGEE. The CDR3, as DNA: TGTGCCAGCAGCGGGGACAGCGGTCAGCCCCAGCATTTT. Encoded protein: CASSGDSGQPQHF.

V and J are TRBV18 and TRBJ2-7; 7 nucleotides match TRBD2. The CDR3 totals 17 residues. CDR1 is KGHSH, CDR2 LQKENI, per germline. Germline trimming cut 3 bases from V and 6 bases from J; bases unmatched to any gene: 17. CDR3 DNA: TGTGCCAGCTCACCCACATCACGTGGGACTAAACCCTCCGAGCAGTACTTC. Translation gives CASSPTSRGTKPSEQYF. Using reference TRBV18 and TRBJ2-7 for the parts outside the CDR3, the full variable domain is NAGVMQNPRHLVRRRGQEARLRCSPMKGHSHVYWYRQLPEEGLKFMVYLQKENIIDESGMPKERFSAEFPKEGPSILRIQQVVRGDSAAYFCASSPTSRGTKPSEQYFGPGTRLTVT.

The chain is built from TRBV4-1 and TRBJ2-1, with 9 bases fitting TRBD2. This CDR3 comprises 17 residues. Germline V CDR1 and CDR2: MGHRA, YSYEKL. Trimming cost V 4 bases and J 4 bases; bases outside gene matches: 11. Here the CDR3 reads CASSPLSEREDYNEQFF. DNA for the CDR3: TGCGCCAGCAGCCCTCTGTCGGAGCGGGAGGATTACAATGAGCAGTTCTTC.

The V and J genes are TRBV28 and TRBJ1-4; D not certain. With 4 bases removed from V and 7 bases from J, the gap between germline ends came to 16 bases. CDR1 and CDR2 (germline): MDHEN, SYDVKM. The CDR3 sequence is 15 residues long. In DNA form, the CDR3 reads TGTGCCAGCAGTTCCGCCGCTGGCCGTCTTGAAAAACTGTTTTTT. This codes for CASSSAAGRLEKLFF.

The CDR3 is CASSLNPGVYNEQFF. CDR3 DNA sequence: TGTGCCAGCAGCTTAAACCCCGGGGTTTACAATGAGCAGTTCTTC. V is TRBV7-2 and J is TRBJ2-1, with D perhaps TRBD2 (5 bases). The CDR3 covers 15 residues. V gave up 2 bases and J gave up 4 bases, with 12 bases separating them. Germline lookup yields CDR1 SGHTA and CDR2 FQGNSA.

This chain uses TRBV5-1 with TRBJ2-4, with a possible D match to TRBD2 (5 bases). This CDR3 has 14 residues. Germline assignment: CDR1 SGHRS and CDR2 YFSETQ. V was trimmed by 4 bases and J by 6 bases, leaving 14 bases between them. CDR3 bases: TGCGCCAGCAGCCAGCCCGGGGTTGGAAACATTCAGTACTTC. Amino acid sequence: CASSQPGVGNIQYF.

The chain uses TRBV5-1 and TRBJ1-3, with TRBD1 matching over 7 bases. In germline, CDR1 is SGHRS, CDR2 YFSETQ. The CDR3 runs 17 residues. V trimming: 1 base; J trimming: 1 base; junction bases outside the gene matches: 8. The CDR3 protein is CASSLWDGTASGNTIYF. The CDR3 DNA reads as TGCGCCAGCAGCTTGTGGGATGGGACAGCTTCTGGAAACACCATATATTTT.

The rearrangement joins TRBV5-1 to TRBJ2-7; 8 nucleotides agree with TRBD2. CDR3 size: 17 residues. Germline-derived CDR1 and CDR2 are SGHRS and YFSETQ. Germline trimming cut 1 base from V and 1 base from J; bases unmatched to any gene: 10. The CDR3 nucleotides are TGCGCCAGCAGCTTGTTGGCTAGCGGGTCAGGTTCCTACGAGCAGTACTTC. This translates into CASSLLASGSGSYEQYF.

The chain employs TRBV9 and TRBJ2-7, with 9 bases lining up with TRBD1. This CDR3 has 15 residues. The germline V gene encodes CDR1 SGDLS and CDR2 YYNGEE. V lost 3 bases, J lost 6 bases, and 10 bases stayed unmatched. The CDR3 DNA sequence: TGTGCCAGCAGCGACAGAACCGGGACAGGGTCCGAGCAGTACTTC. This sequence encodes CASSDRTGTGSEQYF.

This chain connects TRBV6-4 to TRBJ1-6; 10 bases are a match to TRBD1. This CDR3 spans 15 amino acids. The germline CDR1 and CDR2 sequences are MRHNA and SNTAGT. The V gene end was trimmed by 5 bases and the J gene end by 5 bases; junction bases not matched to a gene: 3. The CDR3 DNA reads TGTGCCAGCAGTCCCGGGACAGGGGATAATTCACCCCTCCACTTT. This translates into CASSPGTGDNSPLHF.

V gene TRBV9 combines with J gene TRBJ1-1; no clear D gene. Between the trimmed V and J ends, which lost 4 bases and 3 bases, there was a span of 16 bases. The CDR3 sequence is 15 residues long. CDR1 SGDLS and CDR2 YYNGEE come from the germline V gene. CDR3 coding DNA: TGTGCCAGCAGCTCCGGATTGGCGCGGTACACTGAAGCTTTCTTT. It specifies CASSSGLARYTEAFF.

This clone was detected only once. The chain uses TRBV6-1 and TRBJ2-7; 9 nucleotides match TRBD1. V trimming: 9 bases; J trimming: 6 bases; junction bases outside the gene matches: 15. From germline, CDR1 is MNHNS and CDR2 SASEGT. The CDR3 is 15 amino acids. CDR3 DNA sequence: TGTGCCAGTTTGCGTGGGGGACAGGGCTCGTCCGAGCAGTACTTC. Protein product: CASLRGGQGSSEQYF.

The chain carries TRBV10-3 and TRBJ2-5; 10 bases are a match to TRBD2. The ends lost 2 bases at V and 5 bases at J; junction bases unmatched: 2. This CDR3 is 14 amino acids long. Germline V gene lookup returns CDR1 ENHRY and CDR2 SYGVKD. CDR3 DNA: TGTGCCATCAGTGAGCTAGCGGGAGTTGAGACCCAGTACTTC. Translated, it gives CAISELAGVETQYF.

CDR3 nucleotides: TGTGCCAGCAGTTTATCAGGGGGCGGCTACACCTTC. Amino acids: CASSLSGGGYTF. The chain uses TRBV28 and TRBJ1-2; 8 nucleotides align to TRBD1. Germline CDR1 reads MDHEN; CDR2 reads SYDVKM. J was trimmed by 8 bases and V by 1 base; bases with no gene match: 0. The CDR3 contains 12 residues.

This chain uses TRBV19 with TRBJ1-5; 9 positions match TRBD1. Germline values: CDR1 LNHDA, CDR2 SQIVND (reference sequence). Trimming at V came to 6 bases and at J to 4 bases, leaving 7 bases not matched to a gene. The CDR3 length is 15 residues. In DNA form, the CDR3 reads TGTGCCAGTAGGACAGGGGGGGTAGCAAATCAGCCCCAGCATTTT. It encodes CASRTGGVANQPQHF.

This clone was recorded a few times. The CDR3: CASSFPGNEQFF. In nucleotides, the CDR3 is TGTGCCAGCAGCTTTCCCGGCAATGAGCAGTTCTTC. The chain carries TRBV5-5 and TRBJ2-1; no reliable D call. Trimming pared 2 bases from V and 6 bases from J, leaving 6 bases between. CDR3 size: 12 residues. Germline lookup yields CDR1 SGHKS and CDR2 YYEKEE (reference sequence).

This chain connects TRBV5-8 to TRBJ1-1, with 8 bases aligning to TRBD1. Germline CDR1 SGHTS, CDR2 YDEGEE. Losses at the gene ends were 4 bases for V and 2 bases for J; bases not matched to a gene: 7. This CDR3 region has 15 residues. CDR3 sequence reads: CASSHPQGANTEAFF. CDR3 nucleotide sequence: TGTGCCAGCAGCCACCCTCAGGGGGCCAACACTGAAGCTTTCTTT.

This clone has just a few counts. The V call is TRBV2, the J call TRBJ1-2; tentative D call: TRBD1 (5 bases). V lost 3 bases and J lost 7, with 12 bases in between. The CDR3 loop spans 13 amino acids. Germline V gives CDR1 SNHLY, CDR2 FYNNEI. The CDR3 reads CASSDQGSTGYTF. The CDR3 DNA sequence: TGTGCCAGCAGTGATCAGGGATCGACTGGCTACACCTTC.